This entry is about one T cell receptor (beta chain). Sequencing used immunoSEQ multiplex PCR; TCRdb keeps in-frame clones, though not all of them. The data contain more than 35,000 clones, more than 70% of them singletons. This sample was included in a study of control samples from healthy donors and cancer patients. V was clipped by 11 bases and J by 0 bases, with 17 bases between them. This CDR3 is 15 amino acids long. Germline CDR1 SNHLY, CDR2 FYNNEI. Sequenced sample: PBMCs. The origin of this receptor is an older woman with lung cancer. The chain employs TRBV2 and TRBJ2-1; D perhaps matches TRBD2 (6 bases). The CDR3 DNA reads as TGTGCCTCCTCTGGAGGGCTCTACTCCTACAATGAGCAGTTCTTC. Translated, it gives CASSGGLYSYNEQFF.